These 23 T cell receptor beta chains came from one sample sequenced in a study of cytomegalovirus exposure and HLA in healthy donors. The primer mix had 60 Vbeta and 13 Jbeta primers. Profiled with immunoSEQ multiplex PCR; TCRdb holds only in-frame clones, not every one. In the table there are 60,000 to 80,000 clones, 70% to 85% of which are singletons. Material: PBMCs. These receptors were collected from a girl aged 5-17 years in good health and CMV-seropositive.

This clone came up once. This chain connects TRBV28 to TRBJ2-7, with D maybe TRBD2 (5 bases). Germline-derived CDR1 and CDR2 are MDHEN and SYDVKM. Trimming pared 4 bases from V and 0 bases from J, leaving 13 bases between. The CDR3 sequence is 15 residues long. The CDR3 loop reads CASSSGGGFSYEQYF. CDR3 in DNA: TGTGCCAGCAGTTCCGGTGGAGGATTCTCCTACGAGCAGTACTTC.

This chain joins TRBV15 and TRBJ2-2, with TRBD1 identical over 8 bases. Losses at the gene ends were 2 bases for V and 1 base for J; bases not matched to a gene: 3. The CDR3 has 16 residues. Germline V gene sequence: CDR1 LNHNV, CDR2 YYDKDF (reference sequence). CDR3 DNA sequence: TGTGCCACCAGCAGACGAGGGACAGGGAACACCGGGGAGCTGTTTTTT. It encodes CATSRRGTGNTGELFF. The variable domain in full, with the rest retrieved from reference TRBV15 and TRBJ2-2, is DAMVIQNPRYQVTQFGKPVTLSCSQTLNHNVMYWYQQKSSQAPKLLFHYYDKDFNNEADTPDNFQSRRPNTSFCFLDIRSPGLGDTAMYLCATSRRGTGNTGELFFGEGSRLTVL.

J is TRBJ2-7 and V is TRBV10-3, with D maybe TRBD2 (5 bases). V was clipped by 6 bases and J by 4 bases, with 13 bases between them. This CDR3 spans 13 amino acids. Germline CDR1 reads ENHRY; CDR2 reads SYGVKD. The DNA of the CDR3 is TGTGCCATCAGCGACGTAGCGTATTACGAGCAGTACTTC. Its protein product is CAISDVAYYEQYF.

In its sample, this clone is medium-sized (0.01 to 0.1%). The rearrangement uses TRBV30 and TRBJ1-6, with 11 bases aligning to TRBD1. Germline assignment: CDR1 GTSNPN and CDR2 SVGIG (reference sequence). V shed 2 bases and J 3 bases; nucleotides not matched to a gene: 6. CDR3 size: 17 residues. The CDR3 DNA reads TGTGCCTGGAGTTTCACGGGACAGGGGGGCTATAATTCACCCCTCCACTTT. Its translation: CAWSFTGQGGYNSPLHF.

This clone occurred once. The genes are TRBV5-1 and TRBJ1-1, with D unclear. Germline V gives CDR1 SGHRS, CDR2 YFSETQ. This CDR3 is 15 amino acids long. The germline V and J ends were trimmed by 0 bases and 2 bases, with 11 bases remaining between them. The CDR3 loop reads CASSLASTTNTEAFF. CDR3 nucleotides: TGCGCCAGCAGCTTGGCGTCCACAACCAACACTGAAGCTTTCTTT. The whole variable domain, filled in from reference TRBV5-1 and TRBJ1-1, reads KAGVTQTPRYLIKTRGQQVTLSCSPISGHRSVSWYQQTPGQGLQFLFEYFSETQRNKGNFPGRFSGRQFSNSRSEMNVSTLELGDSALYLCASSLASTTNTEAFFGQGTRLTVV.

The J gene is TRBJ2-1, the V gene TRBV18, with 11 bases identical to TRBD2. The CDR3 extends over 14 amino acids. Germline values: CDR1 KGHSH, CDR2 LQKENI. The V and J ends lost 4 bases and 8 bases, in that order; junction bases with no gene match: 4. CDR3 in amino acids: CASSLRTSGHEQFF. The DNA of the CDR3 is TGTGCCAGCTCACTAAGGACTAGCGGGCATGAGCAGTTCTTC.

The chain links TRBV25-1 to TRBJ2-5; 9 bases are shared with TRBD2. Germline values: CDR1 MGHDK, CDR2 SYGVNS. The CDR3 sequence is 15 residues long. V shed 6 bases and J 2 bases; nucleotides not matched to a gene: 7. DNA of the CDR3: TGTGCCAGCAGGGGGACTAGCCTCATTCAAGAGACCCAGTACTTC. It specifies CASRGTSLIQETQYF.

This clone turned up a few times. CDR3 sequence reads: CASTSGRGQPQHF. The DNA of the CDR3 is TGTGCCAGTACATCGGGGAGAGGTCAGCCCCAGCATTTT. This chain links TRBV19 with TRBJ1-5; D not resolved. Germline CDR1 LNHDA, CDR2 SQIVND (reference sequence). V was pared by 7 bases and J by 6 bases, with 13 bases between. This CDR3 contains 13 residues.

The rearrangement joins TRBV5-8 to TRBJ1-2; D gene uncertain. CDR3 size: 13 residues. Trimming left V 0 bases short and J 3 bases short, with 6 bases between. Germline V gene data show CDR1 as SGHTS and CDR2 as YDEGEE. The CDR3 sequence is CASSLAPDYGYTF. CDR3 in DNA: TGTGCCAGCAGCTTGGCCCCGGACTATGGCTACACCTTC.

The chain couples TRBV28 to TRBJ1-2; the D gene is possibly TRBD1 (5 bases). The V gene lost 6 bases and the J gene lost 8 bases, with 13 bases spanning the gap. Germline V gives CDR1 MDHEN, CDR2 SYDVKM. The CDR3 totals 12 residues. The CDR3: CASRPPGGGYTF. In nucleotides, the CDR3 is TGTGCCAGCAGGCCCCCCGGGGGAGGCTACACCTTC.

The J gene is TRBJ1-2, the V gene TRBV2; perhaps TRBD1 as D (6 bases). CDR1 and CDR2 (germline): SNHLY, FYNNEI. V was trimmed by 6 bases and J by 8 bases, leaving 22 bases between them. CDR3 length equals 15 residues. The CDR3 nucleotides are TGTGCCAGCAGGGACAGCGGGGTCGTTAATGAGGGCTACACCTTC. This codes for CASRDSGVVNEGYTF.

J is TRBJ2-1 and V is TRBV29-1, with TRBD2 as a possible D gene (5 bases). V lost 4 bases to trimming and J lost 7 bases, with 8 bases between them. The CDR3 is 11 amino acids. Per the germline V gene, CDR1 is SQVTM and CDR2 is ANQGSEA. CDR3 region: CSVGGRNEQFF. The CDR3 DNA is TGCAGCGTTGGCGGGCGTAATGAGCAGTTCTTC.

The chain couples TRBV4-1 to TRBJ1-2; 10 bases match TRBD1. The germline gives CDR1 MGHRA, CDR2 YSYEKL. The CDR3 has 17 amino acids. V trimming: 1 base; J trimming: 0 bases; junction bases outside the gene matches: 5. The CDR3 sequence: CASSQGDRGVSNYGYTF. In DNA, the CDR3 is TGCGCCAGCAGCCAAGGGGACAGGGGCGTATCTAACTATGGCTACACCTTC.

The CDR3 nucleotides read TGCAGCGTCAGCCGGACAGGGGGCACAGATACGCAGTATTTT. Amino acids: CSVSRTGGTDTQYF. The genes are TRBV29-1 and TRBJ2-3; 9 bases agree with TRBD1. The CDR3 has 14 amino acids. V was pared by 6 bases and J by 1 base, with 5 bases of the junction left unmatched. The germline V gene has CDR1 SQVTM and CDR2 ANQGSEA.

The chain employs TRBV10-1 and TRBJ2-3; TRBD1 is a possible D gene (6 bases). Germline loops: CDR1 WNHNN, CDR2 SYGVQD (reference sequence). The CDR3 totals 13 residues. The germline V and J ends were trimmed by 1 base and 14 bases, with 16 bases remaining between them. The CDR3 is CASSEFSRGNRYF. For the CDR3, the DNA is TGCGCCAGCAGTGAGTTTAGCAGGGGAAATCGGTATTTT.

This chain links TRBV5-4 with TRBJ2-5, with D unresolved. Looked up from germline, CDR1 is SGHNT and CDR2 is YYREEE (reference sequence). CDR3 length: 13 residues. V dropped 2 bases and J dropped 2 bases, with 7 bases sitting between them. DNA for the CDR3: TGTGCCAGCAGCTTATCCAGTCAAGAGACCCAGTACTTC. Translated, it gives CASSLSSQETQYF. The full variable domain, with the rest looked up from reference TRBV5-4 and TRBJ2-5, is ETGVTQSPTHLIKTRGQQVTLRCSSQSGHNTVSWYQQALGQGPQFIFQYYREEENGRGNFPPRFSGLQFPNYSSELNVNALELDDSALYLCASSLSSQETQYFGPGTRLLVL.

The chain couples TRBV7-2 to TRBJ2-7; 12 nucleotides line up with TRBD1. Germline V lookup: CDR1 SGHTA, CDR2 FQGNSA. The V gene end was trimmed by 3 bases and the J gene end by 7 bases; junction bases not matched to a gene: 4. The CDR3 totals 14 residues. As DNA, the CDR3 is TGTGCCAGCAGCTTCCGGGACAGGGGGCGAGAGCAGTACTTC. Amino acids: CASSFRDRGREQYF.

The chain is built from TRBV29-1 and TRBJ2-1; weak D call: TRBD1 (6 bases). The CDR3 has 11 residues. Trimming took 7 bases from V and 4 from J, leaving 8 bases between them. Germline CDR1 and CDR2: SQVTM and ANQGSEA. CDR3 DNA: TGCAGCGCGACAGGTTACAATGAGCAGTTCTTC. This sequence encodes CSATGYNEQFF.

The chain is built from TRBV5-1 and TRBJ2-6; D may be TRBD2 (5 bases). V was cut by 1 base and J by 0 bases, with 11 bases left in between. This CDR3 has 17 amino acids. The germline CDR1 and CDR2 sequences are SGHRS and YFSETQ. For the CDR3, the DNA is TGCGCCAGCAGCTTGAGTCACGACTACTCTGGGGCCAACGTCCTGACTTTC. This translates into CASSLSHDYSGANVLTF. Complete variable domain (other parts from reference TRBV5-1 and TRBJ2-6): KAGVTQTPRYLIKTRGQQVTLSCSPISGHRSVSWYQQTPGQGLQFLFEYFSETQRNKGNFPGRFSGRQFSNSRSEMNVSTLELGDSALYLCASSLSHDYSGANVLTFGAGSRLTVL.

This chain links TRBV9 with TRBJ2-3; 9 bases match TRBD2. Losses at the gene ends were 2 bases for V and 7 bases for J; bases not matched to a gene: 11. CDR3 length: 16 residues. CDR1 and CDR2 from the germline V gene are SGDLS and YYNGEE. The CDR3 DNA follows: TGTGCCAGCAGCGTCCCCAGACTAGCGGTTAGGAATACGCAGTATTTT. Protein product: CASSVPRLAVRNTQYF.

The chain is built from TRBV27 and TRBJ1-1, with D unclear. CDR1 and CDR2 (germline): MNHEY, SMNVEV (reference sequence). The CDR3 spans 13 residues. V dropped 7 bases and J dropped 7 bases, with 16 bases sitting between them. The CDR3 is CASISWSRGEAFF. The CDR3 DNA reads TGTGCCAGCATTTCTTGGTCGCGGGGTGAAGCTTTCTTT.

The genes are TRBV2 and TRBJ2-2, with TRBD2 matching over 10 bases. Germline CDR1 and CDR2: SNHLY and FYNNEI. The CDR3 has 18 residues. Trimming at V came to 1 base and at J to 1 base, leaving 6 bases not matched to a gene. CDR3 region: CASSEVRVAGGNTGELFF. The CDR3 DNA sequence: TGTGCCAGCAGTGAAGTTCGAGTAGCGGGAGGGAACACCGGGGAGCTGTTTTTT.

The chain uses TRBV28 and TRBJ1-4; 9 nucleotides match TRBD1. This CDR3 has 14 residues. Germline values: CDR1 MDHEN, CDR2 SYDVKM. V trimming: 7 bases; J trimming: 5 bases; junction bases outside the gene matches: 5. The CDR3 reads CASTRDRANEKLFF. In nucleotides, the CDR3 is TGTGCCAGCACCCGGGACAGGGCGAATGAAAAACTGTTTTTT.